The present TCR beta chain was sequenced within a study of shared clonotypes between healthy human individuals. CDR1 and CDR2 (germline): MNHEY, SMNVEV (reference sequence). Trimming pared 3 bases from V and 6 bases from J, leaving 9 bases between. This CDR3 comprises 13 residues. Sequenced by immunoSEQ multiplex PCR; TCRdb stores in-frame clones only, minus some. The sample contains nearly 2 million clones, roughly 94% of which appear only once. Naive CD8 cells were CD45RO-negative, positively selected for CCR7, excluding terminally differentiated effector memory CD45RA+ cells. This TCR derives from a man aged 18 to 29 in good health. Sequencing was performed on naive CD8+ T cells sorted from blood. This chain connects TRBV27 to TRBJ2-1; D assignment may be TRBD1 or TRBD2 (5 bases each). The CDR3 here is CASSFGTANEQFF. The CDR3 DNA is TGTGCCAGCAGTTTTGGGACGGCCAATGAGCAGTTCTTC.